These 24 T cell receptor beta chains were all obtained from the same sample, sequenced in a study of T cells in tuberculosis. Specified time point: new active TB diagnosis, blood taken before or within 7 days of starting treatment. The data were produced by immunoSEQ multiplex PCR, yet TCRdb's version contains in-frame clones alone and is incomplete. The sample lists 20,000 to 25,000 clones, 70% to 90% occurring once. The specimen comprised PBMCs, sampled at tuberculosis diagnosis. These receptors were taken from an adult with tuberculosis.

CDR3 nucleotides: TGTGCCAGCAGTTTAGGGCAGCTTGACTATGGCTACACCTTC. Protein: CASSLGQLDYGYTF. V is TRBV28 and J is TRBJ1-2; D gene unclear. The V gene's germline CDR1 is MDHEN and CDR2 SYDVKM. Trimming removed 2 bases from V and 3 bases from J, with 10 bases in between. CDR3 size: 14 residues.

The rearrangement joins TRBV14 to TRBJ2-2, with D possibly TRBD2 on 6 matching bases. The CDR3 covers 14 residues. Trimming shortened V by 4 bases and J by 7 bases, and 13 bases separated the two germline ends. CDR1 SGHDN and CDR2 FVKESK come from the germline V gene. As DNA, the CDR3 is TGTGCCAGCAGCCGACGGGAGACTAGCGGGGAGCTGTTTTTT. This translates into CASSRRETSGELFF. Drawing the rest from reference TRBV14 and TRBJ2-2, the complete variable domain is EAGVTQFPSHSVIEKGQTVTLRCDPISGHDNLYWYRRVMGKEIKFLLHFVKESKQDESGMPNNRFLAERTGGTYSTLKVQPAELEDSGVYFCASSRRETSGELFFGEGSRLTVL.

V usage is TRBV19 and J usage is TRBJ2-6, with a possible D match to TRBD1 (6 bases). Deletions cut 4 bases from V and 0 bases from J, with 13 bases between. Germline V gives CDR1 LNHDA, CDR2 SQIVND (reference sequence). The CDR3 spans 17 residues. The CDR3, as DNA: TGTGCCAGTAGTACGGGACATTATTCCTCTGGGGCCAACGTCCTGACTTTC. As protein: CASSTGHYSSGANVLTF.

J is TRBJ2-3 and V is TRBV27; D is perhaps TRBD1 (6 bases). The CDR3 spans 15 residues. The germline V and J ends were trimmed by 2 bases and 4 bases, with 13 bases remaining between them. Per the germline V gene, CDR1 is MNHEY and CDR2 is SMNVEV (reference sequence). The CDR3 loop is CASSLEGTLSDTQYF. For the CDR3, the DNA is TGTGCCAGCAGTTTAGAAGGGACATTATCAGATACGCAGTATTTT.

This sequence joins TRBV6-5 and TRBJ1-2, with no clear D. Germline V lookup: CDR1 MNHEY, CDR2 SVGAGI. V gave up 7 bases and J gave up 3 bases, with 6 bases separating them. The length of the CDR3 is 11 residues. CDR3 sequence (DNA): TGTGCCAGCAAGAGGGACTATGGCTACACCTTC. It is translated as CASKRDYGYTF.

The CDR3 DNA reads TGTGCCAGCAGCTTGGGGGACAGGGGCTATGGCTACACCTTC. Its protein is CASSLGDRGYGYTF. The J gene is TRBJ1-2, the V gene TRBV5-6; 10 positions agree with TRBD1. The V segment lost 0 bases and the J segment 4 bases; nucleotides outside the gene matches: 0. The CDR3 has 14 amino acids. Germline lookup yields CDR1 SGHDT and CDR2 YYEEEE.

The chain carries TRBV6-4 and TRBJ2-1; D unresolved. CDR1 is MRHNA, CDR2 SNTAGT, per germline. Trimming shortened V by 0 bases and J by 7 bases, and 13 bases separated the two germline ends. The CDR3 spans 15 residues. CDR3 sequence reads: CASSDSIAVRNEQFF. Here the CDR3 DNA reads TGTGCCAGCAGTGACTCGATCGCAGTGAGGAATGAGCAGTTCTTC.

The rearrangement joins TRBV5-1 to TRBJ1-1, with 7 nucleotides matching TRBD1. Germline V gives CDR1 SGHRS, CDR2 YFSETQ. The trim removed 2 bases at V and 0 bases at J, leaving 4 bases unmatched. This CDR3 contains 15 residues. The DNA of the CDR3 is TGCGCCAGCAGCTTCTCGACAGGGCTGAACACTGAAGCTTTCTTT. It is translated as CASSFSTGLNTEAFF. Combining the CDR3 with reference TRBV5-1 and TRBJ1-1 gives the whole variable domain KAGVTQTPRYLIKTRGQQVTLSCSPISGHRSVSWYQQTPGQGLQFLFEYFSETQRNKGNFPGRFSGRQFSNSRSEMNVSTLELGDSALYLCASSFSTGLNTEAFFGQGTRLTVV.

The J gene is TRBJ1-2, the V gene TRBV6-6, with D perhaps TRBD1 (6 bases). V was shortened by 5 bases and J by 0 bases, with 13 bases between the two germline ends. The CDR3 has 15 residues. CDR1 is MNHNY and CDR2 is SVGAGI in the germline V gene (reference sequence). The CDR3 is CASSQDSTANYGYTF. CDR3 sequence (DNA): TGTGCCAGCAGTCAGGACAGCACAGCTAACTATGGCTACACCTTC.

The CDR3 DNA follows: TGTGCCTGGAGAGGCGCGGGAGGTTGGCTGGGCGGGGAGCTGTTTTTT. Its translation: CAWRGAGGWLGGELFF. V and J are TRBV30 and TRBJ2-2; 8 bases fit TRBD2. The CDR3 totals 16 residues. J was trimmed by 7 bases and V by 3 bases; bases with no gene match: 13. Per germline, CDR1 GTSNPN and CDR2 SVGIG (reference sequence).

This clone was detected only once. The chain recombines TRBV14 with TRBJ2-2, with 10 positions matching TRBD2. The ends lost 3 bases at V and 5 bases at J; junction bases unmatched: 6. This CDR3 comprises 16 residues. Germline assignment: CDR1 SGHDN and CDR2 FVKESK. DNA for the CDR3: TGTGCCAGCAGCCAGAGGGGGGGACTAGCGACCGGGGAGCTGTTTTTT. Its protein product is CASSQRGGLATGELFF.

The CDR3 DNA follows: TGTGCCAGCAGCTTAGATGGGGGCAGCAGCTCCTACGAGCAGTACTTC. Amino acids: CASSLDGGSSSYEQYF. The chain is built from TRBV11-2 and TRBJ2-7, with D possibly TRBD1 on 6 matching bases. CDR3 length equals 16 residues. Per germline, CDR1 SGHAT and CDR2 FQNNGV. Between the trimmed V and J ends, which lost 0 bases and 0 bases, there was a span of 12 bases.

This clone has a handful of counts. V and J are TRBV10-2 and TRBJ2-3; 12 nucleotides agree with TRBD2. This CDR3 region has 15 residues. Germline lookup yields CDR1 WSHSY and CDR2 SAAADI. After removal of 9 bases from V and 4 bases from J, the junction contained 8 bases not matched to a gene. This CDR3 is CASGSGTSGPDTQYF. CDR3 sequence (DNA): TGCGCCAGTGGGTCCGGGACTAGCGGGCCAGATACGCAGTATTTT.

The rearrangement uses TRBV19 and TRBJ2-5; TRBD2 aligns across 9 bases. The CDR3 has 14 amino acids. After removal of 4 bases from V and 7 bases from J, the junction contained 7 bases not matched to a gene. Germline values: CDR1 LNHDA, CDR2 SQIVND (reference sequence). The CDR3 sequence is CASSTQTSGLTQYF. CDR3 DNA sequence: TGTGCCAGTAGTACCCAGACTAGCGGTTTGACCCAGTACTTC.

This clone was seen a few times. This chain connects TRBV28 to TRBJ2-5; 9 bases are a match to TRBD1. Germline CDR1 is MDHEN and CDR2 is SYDVKM. The CDR3 runs 14 residues. Trimming removed 1 base from V and 5 bases from J; junction bases left unmatched: 2. CDR3 in DNA: TGTGCCAGCAGTTTATCGACAGGGGGGGAGACCCAGTACTTC. Its protein is CASSLSTGGETQYF.

The V call is TRBV7-3, the J call TRBJ2-7; a possible D gene is TRBD2 (7 bases). V was trimmed by 4 bases and J by 5 bases, leaving 18 bases between them. The CDR3 covers 15 residues. CDR1 is SGHTA and CDR2 is FQGTGA in the germline V gene. As DNA, the CDR3 is TGTGCCAGCAGCTCGACCCCCCGGGGGGCGGACGAGCAGTACTTC. It specifies CASSSTPRGADEQYF.

V usage is TRBV9 and J usage is TRBJ2-1; 9 nucleotides align to TRBD2. There are 18 residues in the CDR3. Trimming took 0 bases from V and 7 from J; bases not matched to a gene: 14. Germline V lookup: CDR1 SGDLS, CDR2 YYNGEE. In DNA, the CDR3 is TGTGCCAGCAGCGTAGAGTGGGAAGGAATAGCGGGGGCTAATGAGCAGTTCTTC. Protein sequence: CASSVEWEGIAGANEQFF. The full variable domain, rest sourced from reference TRBV9 and TRBJ2-1, is DSGVTQTPKHLITATGQRVTLRCSPRSGDLSVYWYQQSLDQGLQFLIQYYNGEERAKGNILERFSAQQFPDLHSELNLSSLELGDSALYFCASSVEWEGIAGANEQFFGPGTRLTVL.

The chain combines TRBV29-1 with TRBJ2-7, with TRBD1 matching over 8 bases. After removal of 6 bases from V and 3 bases from J, the junction contained 7 bases not matched to a gene. Germline values: CDR1 SQVTM, CDR2 ANQGSEA. The length of the CDR3 is 13 residues. CDR3 protein: CSVSDRAGYEQYF. The DNA of the CDR3 is TGCAGCGTCTCGGACAGGGCTGGCTACGAGCAGTACTTC.

The CDR3 sequence: CASSHTSAISSYNEQFF. CDR3 DNA sequence: TGTGCCAGCAGCCACACCAGCGCCATCAGCTCCTACAATGAGCAGTTCTTC. This chain links TRBV5-6 with TRBJ2-1; D remains ambiguous. This CDR3 region has 17 residues. From germline, CDR1 is SGHDT and CDR2 YYEEEE. V lost 4 bases to trimming and J lost 0 bases, with 17 bases between them.

The V and J genes are TRBV11-3 and TRBJ2-1; TRBD2 matches at 7 bases. The V gene's germline CDR1 is SGHNT and CDR2 YENEEA. The CDR3 covers 13 residues. V was pared by 7 bases and J by 7 bases, with 7 bases of the junction left unmatched. The CDR3 here is CASKGEGGNEQFF. CDR3 DNA sequence: TGTGCCAGCAAAGGAGAGGGAGGGAATGAGCAGTTCTTC. Looking up the rest from reference TRBV11-3 and TRBJ2-1 gives the full variable domain: EAGVVQSPRYKIIEKKQPVAFWCNPISGHNTLYWYLQNLGQGPELLIRYENEEAVDDSQLPKDRFSAERLKGVDSTLKIQPAELGDSAVYLCASKGEGGNEQFFGPGTRLTVL.

V and J are TRBV10-2 and TRBJ2-5, with 8 bases that match TRBD1. The CDR3 loop spans 14 amino acids. Germline assignment: CDR1 WSHSY and CDR2 SAAADI. The trim removed 4 bases at V and 1 base at J, leaving 2 bases unmatched. CDR3 sequence reads: CASSGQGAQETQYF. In nucleotides, the CDR3 is TGCGCCAGCAGTGGGCAGGGGGCCCAAGAGACCCAGTACTTC.

The gene calls are TRBV7-9 and TRBJ2-1, with a tentative D call TRBD1 (5 bases). Trimming stripped 8 bases from V and 15 bases from J, with 23 bases between. The germline V gene encodes CDR1 SEHNR and CDR2 FQNEAQ (reference sequence). CDR3 length equals 13 residues. CDR3 sequence: CASSAPVPVQGFF. CDR3 coding DNA: TGTGCCAGCTCAGCGCCGGTCCCCGTTCAGGGGTTCTTC.

The CDR3 DNA is TGTGCCAGCTCACCAGTCGGGGGGGCAGATACGCAGTATTTT. Encoded protein: CASSPVGGADTQYF. V is TRBV18 and J is TRBJ2-3; 8 bases fit TRBD2. The CDR3 has 14 residues. V gave up 2 bases and J gave up 4 bases; unmatched junction bases: 2. Germline CDR1 KGHSH, CDR2 LQKENI. Based on the CDR3 plus reference TRBV18 and TRBJ2-3, the full variable domain is NAGVMQNPRHLVRRRGQEARLRCSPMKGHSHVYWYRQLPEEGLKFMVYLQKENIIDESGMPKERFSAEFPKEGPSILRIQQVVRGDSAAYFCASSPVGGADTQYFGPGTRLTVL.

By proportion, this clone is medium-sized. V is TRBV5-1 and J is TRBJ2-3; 7 bases agree with TRBD2. With 3 bases clipped from V and 0 bases from J, the junction kept 10 bases outside the gene matches. CDR3 size: 17 residues. The germline V gene has CDR1 SGHRS and CDR2 YFSETQ. The CDR3 is CASSWPVAGGSTDTQYF. The CDR3 nucleotides are TGCGCCAGCAGCTGGCCTGTAGCCGGGGGGAGCACAGATACGCAGTATTTT.